This record covers a single T cell receptor (beta chain). The length of the CDR3 is 13 residues. Trimming removed 3 bases at V and 7 bases at J, with 9 bases between. This sample was taken from a study of blood T cell repertoires in COVID-19. Here immunoSEQ multiplex PCR was the method, and the copy in TCRdb shows in-frame clones only, minus some. Among about 75,000 clones listed, 88% were seen once. This sequence was found in a human donor in a cohort sampled during active COVID-19. Sequencing used peripheral blood. The chain links TRBV12-3 or TRBV12-4 to TRBJ1-4; D may be TRBD1 (5 bases). The CDR3 spells CASSFGGSEKLFF. In nucleotides, the CDR3 is TGTGCCAGCAGTTTCGGGGGATCTGAAAAACTGTTTTTT.